Described below is a single T cell receptor beta chain sequence and its context. The CDR3 covers 17 residues. Trimming stripped 1 base from V and 1 base from J, with 16 bases between. The germline V gene has CDR1 MGHRA and CDR2 YSYEKL. The sample originates from a study of blood T cell repertoires in COVID-19. Study information: Acute-phase and convalescent COVID-19 samples originated in the United States, Italy and Spain.

How the authors handled the data: Estimation of nucleated cell counts relied on the amplification of reference gene primers. TCRdb keeps only in-frame clones here, not all; method: immunoSEQ multiplex PCR. That table furnishes V, J and clone size, whereas the DNA furnished D and trimming. The repertoire holds about 160,000 clones, with about 93% as singletons. What was sequenced was peripheral blood. This sequence was found in a woman between 50 and 59 years old with acute or convalescent COVID-19. V is TRBV4-1 and J is TRBJ2-5; D is possibly TRBD2 (6 bases). CDR3 residues: CASSQGITGVPQETQYF. In DNA form, the CDR3 reads TGCGCCAGCAGCCAAGGAATAACGGGAGTCCCCCAAGAGACCCAGTACTTC.